The TCR beta chain described here comes from a study of human T cells and chemical hapten exposure. At the level of the study: Small pooled library volume differences chiefly drove per-sample TCR yield variation.

With 2 bases removed from V and 2 bases from J, the gap between germline ends came to 9 bases. CDR3 length equals 14 residues. Germline loops: CDR1 MNHEY, CDR2 SVGEGT. MiXCR, applied by TCRdb to the RACE reads, yields one record per CDR3 protein. The data hold under 450,000 distinct CDR3 sequences, with more than 4.5% observed a single time. Indicated time point: patch test 1, 2 weeks after DPC sensitization. Treatment: therapeutic diphenylcyclopropenone sensitization with weekly scalp DPC. The rearrangement uses TRBV6-2 or TRBV6-3 and TRBJ1-1, with D possibly being TRBD1 (5 bases). This clonotype was obtained from a woman between 50 and 59 years old with alopecia areata. Some clones in this sample may be carry-over from other donors' samples. This sample comprised whole blood, obtained in connection with sensitization to the hapten diphenylcyclopropenone (DPC). DNA of the CDR3: TGTGCCAGCAGTTACACGGGGCCCAACACTGAAGCTTTCTTT. Amino acids: CASSYTGPNTEAFF.